Below, 20 T cell receptor beta chains from the same sample are listed, as sequenced in a study of naive and memory T cell subsets. Treatment reported: skin biopsy from PPD injection site in Mantoux-positive individual. TCR cDNA received a 3' ligated oligonucleotide that carried a UMI. Four PCR rounds used nested alpha and beta constant region primers plus the SP2 primer. TCRdb recomputed calls from the UMI-ligation and nested PCR reads with MiXCR, one row per CDR3 protein. The sample has some 40,000 distinct CDR3 sequences, roughly 11% seen once. The specimen comprised skin, sampled from a tuberculin skin test site. The receptors here all came from an adult in good health.

This clonotype was seen many times. This chain uses TRBV19 with TRBJ2-1, with 10 bases identical to TRBD1. CDR3 length equals 17 residues. The V segment lost 0 bases and the J segment 6 bases; nucleotides outside the gene matches: 8. Germline V gene data show CDR1 as LNHDA and CDR2 as SQIVND (reference sequence). The CDR3 protein is CASSIDLGTGVFNEQFF. Written as DNA, the CDR3 is TGTGCCAGTAGTATAGATCTAGGGACAGGGGTGTTCAATGAGCAGTTCTTC.

This clonotype was counted ten times or more. This chain joins TRBV11-3 and TRBJ1-3; no clear D gene. The germline V gene encodes CDR1 SGHNT and CDR2 YENEEA. This CDR3 region has 12 residues. Deletions cut 1 base from V and 7 bases from J, with 5 bases between. CDR3 amino acids: CASSLGLNTIYF. The CDR3 coding sequence is TGTGCCAGCAGCTTAGGACTGAACACCATATATTTT.

This clonotype came up once. The chain combines TRBV18 with TRBJ2-5; 7 nucleotides match TRBD1. Per germline, CDR1 KGHSH and CDR2 LQKENI. This CDR3 has 13 residues. V was clipped by 3 bases and J by 4 bases; unmatched bases: 2. CDR3 DNA sequence: TGTGCCAGCTCACCGGGACAGCTAGAGACCCAGTACTTC. Its protein is CASSPGQLETQYF.

This clonotype came up many times. J is TRBJ2-1 and V is TRBV7-6; D gene ambiguous. Per the germline V gene, CDR1 is SGHVS and CDR2 is FNYEAQ. The ends were cut back, 5 bases at V and 4 bases at J, with 9 bases in the middle. The CDR3 spans 13 residues. The CDR3 region is CASSDAMYNEQFF. The CDR3 DNA reads as TGTGCCAGCAGCGACGCAATGTACAATGAGCAGTTCTTC.

This chain joins TRBV3-1 and TRBJ2-6, with D possibly being TRBD1 (5 bases). CDR3 length: 15 amino acids. CDR1 is LGHDT, CDR2 YNNKEL, per germline (reference sequence). V was trimmed by 7 bases and J by 0 bases, leaving 10 bases between them. The CDR3 DNA is TGTGCCAGCACAAGGGGAAGCTCTGGGGCCAACGTCCTGACTTTC. The encoded protein is CASTRGSSGANVLTF.

Many counts were recorded for this clonotype. The chain carries TRBV2 and TRBJ2-1, with 9 bases that match TRBD1. V lost 11 bases and J lost 3; bases outside the gene matches: 11. CDR1 is SNHLY and CDR2 is FYNNEI in the germline V gene. This CDR3 has 15 residues. The chain's CDR3 is CAPSTGTGHYNEQFF. The CDR3 bases are TGTGCCCCGAGCACTGGGACAGGGCACTACAATGAGCAGTTCTTC.

By share of the sample, this clonotype is medium-sized (0.01 to 0.1%). The chain uses TRBV20-1 and TRBJ2-1; D call uncertain. V shed 5 bases and J shed 0 bases, with 11 bases lying between them. Germline values: CDR1 DFQATT, CDR2 SNEGSKA (reference sequence). CDR3 length: 14 amino acids. For the CDR3, the DNA is TGCAGTGCTCCTCGCGCATACTCCTACAATGAGCAGTTCTTC. Translation: CSAPRAYSYNEQFF.

There are a few counts of this clonotype. The rearrangement uses TRBV27 and TRBJ2-3; 10 bases fit TRBD1. The CDR3 runs 19 residues. Trimming at V came to 5 bases and at J to 2 bases, leaving 16 bases not matched to a gene. Germline CDR1 is MNHEY and CDR2 is SMNVEV (reference sequence). The CDR3 loop is CASSPNRAGTGVHTDTQYF. The CDR3 DNA sequence: TGTGCCAGCAGTCCGAACCGGGCCGGGACAGGGGTTCACACAGATACGCAGTATTTT.

The chain combines TRBV2 with TRBJ1-2; maybe TRBD1 (6 bases). The CDR3 has 14 residues. Trimming removed 0 bases from V and 8 bases from J, with 13 bases in between. Germline-derived CDR1 and CDR2 are SNHLY and FYNNEI. The DNA for the CDR3 is TGTGCCAGCAGTGAAGCAGGGGGATATGACGGCTACACCTTC. This sequence encodes CASSEAGGYDGYTF.

The rearrangement links TRBV7-2 to TRBJ2-2, with TRBD2 matching 16 bases. The CDR3 spans 19 residues. Germline lookup yields CDR1 SGHTA and CDR2 FQGNSA. V trimming: 5 bases; J trimming: 1 base; junction bases outside the gene matches: 7. CDR3 sequence (DNA): TGTGCCAGCAGCCCCGGGACTAGCGGGAGGGCCTTGAACACCGGGGAGCTGTTTTTT. Amino acid sequence: CASSPGTSGRALNTGELFF.

This clonotype has only one observation. This chain connects TRBV7-6 to TRBJ1-2, with TRBD1 matching over 7 bases. This CDR3 comprises 14 residues. Germline CDR1 SGHVS, CDR2 FNYEAQ. Losses at the gene ends were 5 bases for V and 5 bases for J; bases not matched to a gene: 8. CDR3 nucleotide sequence: TGTGCCAGCAGCCCTACAGGGGTCGGTTATGGCTACACCTTC. Translating it yields CASSPTGVGYGYTF.

This clonotype was seen a few times. This chain links TRBV15 with TRBJ2-5, with D maybe TRBD1 (5 bases). Looked up from germline, CDR1 is LNHNV and CDR2 is YYDKDF (reference sequence). V was trimmed by 1 base and J by 3 bases, leaving 9 bases between them. This CDR3 contains 14 residues. CDR3 bases: TGTGCCACCAGCAGAGCAGACAGAGAAGAGACCCAGTACTTC. As protein: CATSRADREETQYF.

This clonotype was counted a few times. The chain has TRBV5-1 and TRBJ1-2; D gene unclear. The length of the CDR3 is 15 residues. The germline V gene has CDR1 SGHRS and CDR2 YFSETQ. With 0 bases removed from V and 8 bases from J, the gap between germline ends came to 17 bases. The CDR3 nucleotides read TGCGCCAGCAGCTTGGATCTGCGTACCCCATTCGGCTACACCTTC. It is translated as CASSLDLRTPFGYTF.

This chain joins TRBV14 and TRBJ2-3, with no clear D. Germline CDR1 reads SGHDN; CDR2 reads FVKESK. V lost 0 bases to trimming and J lost 6 bases, with 16 bases between them. The length of the CDR3 is 16 residues. The DNA of the CDR3 is TGTGCCAGCAGCCAAGATTATGGCGGTAGCTACGATACGCAGTATTTT. Encoded protein: CASSQDYGGSYDTQYF.

This clonotype occurred a few times. The chain links TRBV11-2 to TRBJ2-7, with TRBD1 matching over 7 bases. Germline CDR1 SGHAT, CDR2 FQNNGV. With V trimmed by 3 bases and J by 3 bases, 2 bases remained unmatched. The CDR3 length is 13 residues. The CDR3 region has the DNA TGTGCCAGCAGCTTGCCAGGGGGCTACGAGCAGTACTTC. Protein: CASSLPGGYEQYF. Full variable domain (outside the CDR3, taken from reference TRBV11-2 and TRBJ2-7): EAGVAQSPRYKIIEKRQSVAFWCNPISGHATLYWYQQILGQGPKLLIQFQNNGVVDDSQLPKDRFSAERLKGVDSTLKIQPAKLEDSAVYLCASSLPGGYEQYFGPGTRLTVT.

This chain links TRBV27 with TRBJ2-7; 10 nucleotides align to TRBD1. The CDR3 consists of 14 residues. Germline loops: CDR1 MNHEY, CDR2 SMNVEV (reference sequence). Unmatched junction bases numbered 8, after V lost 6 bases and J lost 6 bases. The CDR3 protein is CASRGRDRGSEQYF. The CDR3 DNA reads as TGTGCCAGCAGGGGACGGGACAGGGGAAGCGAGCAGTACTTC.

V usage is TRBV29-1 and J usage is TRBJ2-1; tentative D call: TRBD2 (5 bases). V was shortened by 5 bases and J by 10 bases, with 15 bases between the two germline ends. In germline, CDR1 is SQVTM, CDR2 ANQGSEA. The CDR3 has 12 residues. The chain's CDR3 is CSVLPILGEQFF. Here the CDR3 DNA reads TGCAGCGTTCTCCCAATACTAGGGGAGCAGTTCTTC.

The chain carries TRBV20-1 and TRBJ1-2, with 7 positions matching TRBD1. Germline V CDR1 and CDR2: DFQATT, SNEGSKA (reference sequence). V shed 4 bases and J 4 bases; nucleotides not matched to a gene: 15. The CDR3 spans 16 residues. CDR3 sequence reads: CSAKGAGRTTFYGYTF. The DNA of the CDR3 is TGCAGTGCTAAGGGGGCAGGGAGAACCACATTCTATGGCTACACCTTC.

This clonotype came up many times. The chain couples TRBV28 to TRBJ2-3; 11 nucleotides line up with TRBD2. The CDR3 runs 18 residues. From germline, CDR1 is MDHEN and CDR2 SYDVKM. Germline trimming cut 4 bases from V and 0 bases from J; bases unmatched to any gene: 9. The CDR3 region is CASSSAIAGGPSTDTQYF. CDR3 DNA: TGTGCCAGCAGTTCTGCGATAGCGGGAGGGCCTAGCACAGATACGCAGTATTTT.

The chain joins TRBV4-2 to TRBJ2-1; perhaps TRBD2 as D (5 bases). Germline CDR1 and CDR2: LGHNA and YNFKEQ. V lost 4 bases and J lost 8, with 24 bases in between. This CDR3 region has 17 residues. For the CDR3, the DNA is TGTGCCAGCAGCCGAGGCCCAACGGGCCCGGACTTCTATGAGCAGTTCTTC. Encoded protein: CASSRGPTGPDFYEQFF.